Here is one T cell receptor beta chain with its context. Profiling relied on immunoSEQ multiplex PCR, and the TCRdb table lists in-frame clones only, not all of them. This sample yields almost 250,000 clones, of which 80% to 90% are seen a single time; around 4% belongs to the top ten. This sample was taken from a study of blood T cell repertoires in COVID-19. Across the whole study: Samples taken during acute and convalescent COVID-19 were collected in the United States, Italy and Spain. Sources were T cells, B-cell-depleted T cells, or PBMCs; the material itself was cDNA or gDNA.

Clinical history as reported by participants underpinned cohort assignment. Cohort 3 donors counted as recovered after two negative PCRs, clearance, or resolved symptoms. V was pared by 4 bases and J by 0 bases, with 2 bases of the junction left unmatched. Germline V CDR1 and CDR2: KGHDR, SFDVKD. The CDR3 covers 15 residues. This chain joins TRBV24-1 and TRBJ2-1, with TRBD2 matching 7 bases. Source material: PBMCs or T cells enriched from blood (not recorded which). The receptor was derived from a woman in her 30s who had recovered from COVID-19. CDR3 DNA sequence: TGTGCCACCAGTGAGGGCGGGAGCTCCTACAATGAGCAGTTCTTC. It translates to CATSEGGSSYNEQFF.